The 26 T cell receptor beta chains below were found in one sample sequenced in a study of post-analysis software for immune sequencing data. Findings of the study overall: Higher frequency in patients than in controls was seen for five TRBV segments, with TRBV5-6, TRBV5-1 and TRBV20-1 among them.

Built from TCR beta cDNA, the libraries had unique molecular identifiers in them. Each CDR3 protein gets one entry after TCRdb re-called the PCR reads with MiXCR. The sample contains roughly 540,000 distinct CDR3 sequences, 34% of which appear only once. These receptors are not linked to any known antigen. The source material was blood. These receptors were obtained from a girl younger than 18 with multiple sclerosis.

A remark on this clonotype: The germline gene is not matched at one end of the junction; a read error may be the cause. The chain joins TRBV12-3 or TRBV12-4 to TRBJ1-1; a weak D match, TRBD1 (6 bases). The CDR3 is made up of 17 amino acids. In nucleotides, the CDR3 is TGTGCCAGCAGGTTATACGCTTGGGGGGCCCCAAACAGTGAAGCTTTCTTT. Translating gives CASRLYAWGAPNSEAFF.

A single count supports this clonotype. The chain is built from TRBV12-3 or TRBV12-4 and TRBJ2-1, with D uncertain. The V end was cut by 5 bases, the J end by 10 bases, with 15 bases between. The CDR3 has 13 residues. The CDR3 coding sequence is TGTGCCAGCAGTACCCTCTGGTCCTACGAGCAGTTCTTC. Its protein is CASSTLWSYEQFF.

This clonotype was counted many times. The chain links TRBV6-5 to TRBJ2-7, with 9 bases that match TRBD1. Germline V gives CDR1 MNHEY, CDR2 SVGAGI. The CDR3 has 14 amino acids. V trimming: 6 bases; J trimming: 2 bases; junction bases outside the gene matches: 5. CDR3 sequence: CASRPGQGPYEQYF. The CDR3 nucleotides read TGTGCCAGCAGACCGGGACAGGGACCCTACGAGCAGTACTTC.

This clonotype was recorded once. The chain combines TRBV29-1 with TRBJ2-5, with 11 nucleotides matching TRBD2. V shed 0 bases and J 11 bases; nucleotides not matched to a gene: 14. The CDR3 spans 16 residues. CDR1 is SQVTM and CDR2 is ANQGSEA in the germline V gene. The CDR3 DNA reads TGCAGCGTTGAAGACCCCCTAGCGGGGGGACCCAATGAGCAGTACTTC. This encodes CSVEDPLAGGPNEQYF.

The V and J genes are TRBV20-1 and TRBJ1-4, with D possibly matching TRBD1 (6 bases). The germline V gene encodes CDR1 DFQATT and CDR2 SNEGSKA (reference sequence). There are 16 residues in the CDR3. Trimming cost V 8 bases and J 0 bases, with 19 bases left between them. The CDR3 protein is CSTKNLDSSTNEKLFF. DNA for the CDR3: TGCAGTACCAAAAACCTGGACAGCTCAACTAATGAAAAACTGTTTTTT.

This clonotype was found a few times. The chain couples TRBV12-3 or TRBV12-4 to TRBJ1-5; 10 bases match TRBD1. The CDR3 covers 16 residues. J was trimmed by 7 bases and V by 4 bases; bases with no gene match: 10. The CDR3 reads CASSYWGGQGQQPQHF. The CDR3 DNA follows: TGTGCCAGCAGTTACTGGGGGGGACAGGGGCAACAGCCCCAGCATTTT.

This clonotype has a handful of counts. V is TRBV4-2 and J is TRBJ2-1, with TRBD2 identical over 8 bases. Germline V gene sequence: CDR1 LGHNA, CDR2 YNFKEQ. CDR3 size: 17 residues. V dropped 1 base and J dropped 7; count of bases not matched to a gene: 12. The CDR3 DNA sequence: TGTGCCAGCAGCCAAGTCGGGGGGGCGGATCCGGGGAATGAGCAGTTCTTC. It specifies CASSQVGGADPGNEQFF.

Concerning this clonotype: One end of the junction is discordant with germline, which a read error may explain. The V call is TRBV7-2, the J call TRBJ2-7; 8 bases are shared with TRBD1. Looked up from germline, CDR1 is SGHTA and CDR2 is FQGNSA. The CDR3 is 14 residues long. The CDR3 is CVSSQAGGAYEQYF. The DNA for the CDR3 is TGTGTCAGCAGCCAGGCAGGGGGCGCTTACGAGCAGTACTTC.

In this sample, this clonotype turned up once. CDR3 sequence: CASSSSGPDPNYGYTF. CDR3 in DNA: TGCGCCAGCAGCTCCTCGGGGCCGGACCCTAACTATGGCTACACCTTC. V usage is TRBV5-1 and J usage is TRBJ1-2; possible D gene TRBD1, 5 bases. The CDR3 runs to 16 residues. CDR1 is SGHRS and CDR2 is YFSETQ in the germline V gene. The V end lost 3 bases, the J end lost 0 bases, and 15 bases lay between the germline ends.

This clonotype was observed a single time. This rearrangement joins TRBV6-5 to TRBJ2-4; TRBD2 matches 10 bases. There are 15 residues in the CDR3. Germline V gene sequence: CDR1 MNHEY, CDR2 SVGAGI. J lost 3 bases, V lost 6 bases, and 5 bases had no gene match. DNA for the CDR3: TGTGCCAGCAGGCGGACTAGCGGTTACAAAAACATTCAGTACTTC. This sequence encodes CASRRTSGYKNIQYF.

The chain combines TRBV20-1 with TRBJ1-3; D unresolved. Looked up from germline, CDR1 is DFQATT and CDR2 is SNEGSKA (reference sequence). The length of the CDR3 is 13 residues. Trimming left V 3 bases short and J 8 bases short, with 14 bases between. CDR3 region: CSARVHLGDTIYF. CDR3 coding DNA: TGCAGTGCTAGGGTGCACCTCGGGGACACCATATATTTT.

A few counts support this clonotype. V and J are TRBV20-1 and TRBJ1-5; 8 bases are shared with TRBD1. With V trimmed by 6 bases and J by 6 bases, 10 bases remained unmatched. Germline loops: CDR1 DFQATT, CDR2 SNEGSKA (reference sequence). The CDR3 is 14 residues long. The CDR3 is CSAGQGLASQPQHF. The CDR3 nucleotides are TGCAGTGCAGGACAGGGACTGGCGAGTCAGCCCCAGCATTTT.

This clonotype was detected only a few times. The chain combines TRBV5-1 with TRBJ2-3, with D possibly being TRBD1 or TRBD2 (5 bases each). V lost 4 bases to trimming and J lost 2 bases, with 11 bases between them. The CDR3 is made up of 14 amino acids. The germline V gene has CDR1 SGHRS and CDR2 YFSETQ. The chain's CDR3 is CASSPGTYTDTQYF. DNA for the CDR3: TGCGCCAGCAGCCCGGGGACCTACACAGATACGCAGTATTTT.

This chain uses TRBV4-2 with TRBJ2-1; unclear D gene. The CDR3 runs 15 residues. The germline gives CDR1 LGHNA, CDR2 YNFKEQ. Trimming pared 0 bases from V and 0 bases from J, leaving 6 bases between. DNA for the CDR3: TGTGCCAGCAGCCAAGAGGAGAACTCCTACAATGAGCAGTTCTTC. Translation: CASSQEENSYNEQFF.

The chain combines TRBV20-1 with TRBJ2-2, with 7 bases matching TRBD1. V gave up 6 bases and J gave up 4 bases; unmatched junction bases: 11. CDR3 length: 15 amino acids. Germline-derived CDR1 and CDR2 are DFQATT and SNEGSKA (reference sequence). The CDR3 protein is CSAGATGRGTGELFF. The CDR3 bases are TGCAGTGCGGGAGCGACAGGGCGAGGCACCGGGGAGCTGTTTTTT.

This clonotype came up a few times. J is TRBJ2-1 and V is TRBV10-3, with 7 bases aligning to TRBD1. Trimming removed 4 bases from V and 3 bases from J; junction bases left unmatched: 0. The CDR3 runs 13 residues. Germline V gene lookup returns CDR1 ENHRY and CDR2 SYGVKD. The CDR3 loop is CAISGTGYNEQFF. The CDR3 DNA sequence: TGTGCCATCAGTGGGACAGGCTACAATGAGCAGTTCTTC.

The CDR3 region has the DNA TGCAGTGCTGGGGGGGGACAGATGAACACTGAAGCTTTCTTT. Translating it yields CSAGGGQMNTEAFF. This chain links TRBV20-1 with TRBJ1-1; 7 bases match TRBD1. Germline V gives CDR1 DFQATT, CDR2 SNEGSKA (reference sequence). The V gene end was trimmed by 5 bases and the J gene end by 0 bases; junction bases not matched to a gene: 6. The CDR3 consists of 14 residues.

The rearrangement links TRBV5-1 to TRBJ2-1; 7 bases match TRBD1. With 4 bases clipped from V and 4 bases from J, the junction kept 8 bases outside the gene matches. There are 15 residues in the CDR3. Germline V gene sequence: CDR1 SGHRS, CDR2 YFSETQ. CDR3 protein: CASSSQGGGYNEQFF. The CDR3 DNA follows: TGCGCCAGCAGCAGCCAAGGGGGCGGGTACAATGAGCAGTTCTTC.

This clonotype has more than one count but fewer than ten. The rearrangement links TRBV5-1 to TRBJ2-1, with 9 nucleotides matching TRBD2. The V gene end was trimmed by 0 bases and the J gene end by 4 bases; junction bases not matched to a gene: 14. The CDR3 extends over 19 amino acids. Germline CDR1 is SGHRS and CDR2 is YFSETQ. The CDR3 sequence: CASSLASAGGHSPYNEQFF. In nucleotides, the CDR3 is TGCGCCAGCAGCTTGGCCTCAGCGGGGGGCCATTCTCCTTACAATGAGCAGTTCTTC.

The V gene is TRBV6-2 or TRBV6-3, the J gene TRBJ1-5, with 7 nucleotides matching TRBD1. Looked up from germline, CDR1 is MNHEY and CDR2 is SVGEGT. CDR3 length equals 17 residues. Trimming removed 5 bases from V and 3 bases from J; junction bases left unmatched: 13. The CDR3 reads CASSRLTGEVVNQPQHF. DNA for the CDR3: TGTGCCAGCAGTCGACTCACAGGGGAGGTCGTCAATCAGCCCCAGCATTTT.

This clonotype was detected a few times. The chain couples TRBV9 to TRBJ2-3; 8 bases are shared with TRBD2. CDR1 is SGDLS and CDR2 is YYNGEE in the germline V gene. The CDR3 contains 16 residues. Trimming at V came to 0 bases and at J to 2 bases, leaving 5 bases not matched to a gene. The CDR3 region has the DNA TGTGCCAGCAGCGTAGCGTTAGCGGGGTACACAGATACGCAGTATTTT. Translated: CASSVALAGYTDTQYF.

The V gene is TRBV20-1, the J gene TRBJ2-7, with D uncertain. From germline, CDR1 is DFQATT and CDR2 SNEGSKA (reference sequence). The CDR3 length is 13 residues. V dropped 1 base and J dropped 0 bases, with 7 bases sitting between them. The CDR3 nucleotides are TGCAGTGCTAGAGGGTACAGCTCCTACGAGCAGTACTTC. Translated, it gives CSARGYSSYEQYF.

The V and J genes are TRBV28 and TRBJ1-2; 7 nucleotides line up with TRBD1. The CDR3 is 15 residues long. J gave up 0 bases and V 5 bases, and 6 bases lay outside the gene matches. Germline loops: CDR1 MDHEN, CDR2 SYDVKM. The CDR3 loop is CASSTPTGTNYGYTF. In DNA, the CDR3 is TGTGCCAGCAGTACCCCGACAGGGACTAACTATGGCTACACCTTC.

This chain connects TRBV2 to TRBJ2-1, with D hard to call. The CDR3 extends over 17 amino acids. V was clipped by 0 bases and J by 4 bases, with 16 bases between them. From germline, CDR1 is SNHLY and CDR2 FYNNEI. The CDR3 DNA sequence: TGTGCCAGCAGTGAAGCCGGGCCCGGGTGGGGTTACAATGAGCAGTTCTTC. Its protein product is CASSEAGPGWGYNEQFF.

This clonotype has a handful of counts. V gene TRBV12-3 or TRBV12-4 combines with J gene TRBJ2-3; 9 nucleotides agree with TRBD1. The CDR3 totals 20 residues. Trimming at V came to 5 bases and at J to 3 bases, leaving 21 bases not matched to a gene. The CDR3 DNA follows: TGTGCCAGCAGTGCAACAGGGGGCTTTTGGAACTCTATCACGACAGATACGCAGTATTTT. Translated, it gives CASSATGGFWNSITTDTQYF.

The rearrangement uses TRBV5-6 and TRBJ2-5; D not certain. With 5 bases removed from V and 4 bases from J, the gap between germline ends came to 18 bases. CDR3 length equals 15 residues. Germline-derived CDR1 and CDR2 are SGHDT and YYEEEE. The CDR3 nucleotides are TGTGCCAGCAGGGATTCAGAAAGGAGACCAGAGACCCAGTACTTC. The encoded protein is CASRDSERRPETQYF.